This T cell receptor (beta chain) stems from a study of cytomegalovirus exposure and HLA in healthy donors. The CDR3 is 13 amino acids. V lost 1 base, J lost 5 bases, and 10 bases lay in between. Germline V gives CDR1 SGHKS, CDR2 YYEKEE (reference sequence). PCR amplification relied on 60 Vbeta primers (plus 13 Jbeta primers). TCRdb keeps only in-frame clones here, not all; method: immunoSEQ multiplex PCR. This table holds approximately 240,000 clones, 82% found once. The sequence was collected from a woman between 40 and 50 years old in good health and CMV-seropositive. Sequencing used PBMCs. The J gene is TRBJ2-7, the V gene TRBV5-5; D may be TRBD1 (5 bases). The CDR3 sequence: CASSLLGPHEQYF. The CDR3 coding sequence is TGTGCCAGCAGCTTGCTGGGGCCCCACGAGCAGTACTTC.